These 18 T cell receptor beta chains originate from one sample sequenced in a study of human T cells and chemical hapten exposure (dated by TCRdb to about 2021). The label giving this sample's time point can be read as: healthy volunteer bleed at 6 weeks. Total RNA was extracted from unfractionated whole blood collected in Tempus Blood RNA tubes. The method was RACE. The sequencing machine was a NextSeq 500. The raw public reads went through TCRdb reprocessing: fastp at Q25, MiXCR clone calling, in-frame beta chains kept. Each entry is one CDR3 protein sequence, shown with its most common DNA and genes. Within this sample are around 65,000 distinct CDR3 sequences, with under 7.5% of them counted one time only. The ten largest make up 3% to 4% of the sample. The sequencing sample was made of whole blood. The receptors stem from a female donor in good health. Some clones in this sample may be carry-over from other donors' samples.

In its sample, this clonotype was seen many times. This chain connects TRBV2 to TRBJ2-1, with 11 bases matching TRBD2. The CDR3 consists of 16 residues. Germline-derived CDR1 and CDR2 are SNHLY and FYNNEI. Trimming at V came to 6 bases and at J to 5 bases, leaving 9 bases not matched to a gene. The DNA of the CDR3 is TGTGCCAGCAGGGCCCGGACTAGCGGGTCTGACAATGAGCAGTTCTTC. It encodes CASRARTSGSDNEQFF.

The V call is TRBV5-1, the J call TRBJ2-7; TRBD2 aligns across 11 bases. In germline, CDR1 is SGHRS, CDR2 YFSETQ. CDR3 size: 14 residues. Trimming at V came to 2 bases and at J to 3 bases, leaving 1 base not matched to a gene. CDR3 sequence (DNA): TGCGCCAGCAGCTTTACTAGCGGGAGCTACGAGCAGTACTTC. Protein: CASSFTSGSYEQYF.

This clonotype was observed a handful of times. The chain links TRBV30 to TRBJ2-1; 11 nucleotides agree with TRBD2. Looked up from germline, CDR1 is GTSNPN and CDR2 is SVGIG (reference sequence). The CDR3 is 14 amino acids. V lost 6 bases, J lost 4 bases, and 5 bases stayed unmatched. The CDR3 sequence is CACETSGGYNEQFF. CDR3 nucleotides: TGTGCCTGTGAAACTAGCGGGGGTTACAATGAGCAGTTCTTC.

This clonotype was detected only a few times. The rearrangement links TRBV14 to TRBJ2-1; 9 nucleotides agree with TRBD2. This CDR3 region has 15 residues. CDR1 is SGHDN and CDR2 is FVKESK in the germline V gene. Trimming took 6 bases from V and 6 from J; bases not matched to a gene: 9. CDR3 in DNA: TGTGCCAGCAGTCTGTGGGCGGGAGGGGGCAATGAGCAGTTCTTC. This translates into CASSLWAGGGNEQFF.

This clonotype was picked up a small number of times. The rearrangement links TRBV30 to TRBJ1-1, with 11 bases aligning to TRBD1. CDR3 length: 14 residues. The germline V gene has CDR1 GTSNPN and CDR2 SVGIG (reference sequence). Trimming removed 7 bases from V and 1 base from J; junction bases left unmatched: 5. CDR3 DNA: TGTGCCTTTGGACAGGGGGCTAAGAACACTGAAGCTTTCTTT. The encoded protein is CAFGQGAKNTEAFF. The variable domain in full, with the rest retrieved from reference TRBV30 and TRBJ1-1, is SQTIHQWPATLVQPVGSPLSLECTVEGTSNPNLYWYRQAAGRGLQLLFYSVGIGQISSEVPQNLSASRPQDRQFILSSKKLLLSDSGFYLCAFGQGAKNTEAFFGQGTRLTVV.

This clonotype came up many times. V is TRBV14 and J is TRBJ1-5; 8 bases fit TRBD1. The CDR3 runs 12 residues. The V segment lost 4 bases and the J segment 10 bases; nucleotides outside the gene matches: 3. Looked up from germline, CDR1 is SGHDN and CDR2 is FVKESK. This CDR3 is CASSRAGGPQHF. DNA for the CDR3: TGTGCCAGCAGCCGAGCAGGGGGCCCCCAGCATTTT.

V usage is TRBV25-1 and J usage is TRBJ1-2, with TRBD1 as a possible D gene (6 bases). The V gene's germline CDR1 is MGHDK and CDR2 SYGVNS. Trimming removed 8 bases at V and 1 base at J, with 11 bases between. This CDR3 is 13 amino acids long. CDR3 bases: TGTGCCAGCCAGTCACAGGGTAACTATGGCTACACCTTC. It yields the protein CASQSQGNYGYTF.

This clonotype was seen many times. V gene TRBV4-2 combines with J gene TRBJ2-7; 8 bases are shared with TRBD2. The CDR3 covers 14 residues. V dropped 1 base and J dropped 2; count of bases not matched to a gene: 1. CDR1 and CDR2 (germline): LGHNA, YNFKEQ. DNA for the CDR3: TGTGCCAGCAGCCAAGGGGGACTAGCCTACGAGCAGTACTTC. This translates into CASSQGGLAYEQYF.

In this sample, this clonotype turned up many times. DNA for the CDR3: TGTGCCAGCAGCTTCCGACAGGGGGGGACGAACACTGAAGCTTTCTTT. It translates to CASSFRQGGTNTEAFF. This sequence joins TRBV7-9 and TRBJ1-1; 9 positions agree with TRBD1. The CDR3 contains 16 residues. Trimming took 3 bases from V and 1 from J; bases not matched to a gene: 6. CDR1 and CDR2 (germline): SEHNR, FQNEAQ (reference sequence).

This clonotype showed up just a few times. At one end, the junction sequence differs from germline, possibly due to a read error. The chain is built from TRBV28 and TRBJ1-6, with a weak D call TRBD1 (5 bases). The CDR3 has 14 residues. Germline values: CDR1 MDHEN, CDR2 SYDVKM. CDR3 region: CASRVQAYNSPLNF. CDR3 bases: TGTGCCAGCAGAGTACAGGCTTATAATTCACCCCTCAACTTT.

This clonotype turned up a few times. This sequence joins TRBV7-2 and TRBJ2-3; the D is unclear. V lost 4 bases and J 5 bases, leaving 10 bases between the germline ends. The CDR3 totals 13 residues. Germline lookup yields CDR1 SGHTA and CDR2 FQGNSA. In DNA form, the CDR3 reads TGTGCCAGCAGCTCGAACCTACTAGATACGCAGTATTTT. Protein sequence: CASSSNLLDTQYF. Complete variable domain (other parts from reference TRBV7-2 and TRBJ2-3): GAGVSQSPSNKVTEKGKDVELRCDPISGHTALYWYRQSLGQGLEFLIYFQGNSAPDKSGLPSDRFSAERTGGSVSTLTIQRTQQEDSAVYLCASSSNLLDTQYFGPGTRLTVL.

This clonotype was found a few times. The chain links TRBV9 to TRBJ2-1, with D uncertain. The V and J ends lost 0 bases and 9 bases respectively, with 10 bases between them. Per germline, CDR1 SGDLS and CDR2 YYNGEE. CDR3 length: 13 amino acids. CDR3 nucleotide sequence: TGTGCCAGCAGCGTAGATTTAAGCGCTGAGCAGTTCTTC. This translates into CASSVDLSAEQFF.

The rearrangement joins TRBV20-1 to TRBJ2-7; D remains ambiguous. Germline assignment: CDR1 DFQATT and CDR2 SNEGSKA (reference sequence). This CDR3 is built from 11 residues. V was trimmed by 6 bases and J by 7 bases, leaving 13 bases between them. CDR3 region: CSAPRYVEQYF. CDR3 sequence (DNA): TGCAGTGCCCCTCGATACGTTGAGCAGTACTTC.

The chain has TRBV6-2 or TRBV6-3 and TRBJ2-1; the match to TRBD2 covers 8 bases. The CDR3 loop spans 14 amino acids. The V gene's germline CDR1 is MNHEY and CDR2 SVGEGT. J was trimmed by 6 bases and V by 5 bases; bases with no gene match: 6. CDR3 residues: CASSRAGEGNEQFF. CDR3 in DNA: TGTGCCAGCAGTCGAGCGGGAGAGGGCAATGAGCAGTTCTTC.

The genes are TRBV6-1 and TRBJ1-2; 8 nucleotides line up with TRBD1. The germline gives CDR1 MNHNS, CDR2 SASEGT. The CDR3 extends over 13 amino acids. V shed 5 bases, J shed 8 bases, and the junction held 7 bases outside the gene matches. The CDR3 bases are TGTGCCAGCAGTCCGGACAGGGATGGGGGCTACACCTTC. It yields the protein CASSPDRDGGYTF.

This clonotype was seen only a few times. This chain uses TRBV5-1 with TRBJ2-7, with D maybe TRBD1 (5 bases). The germline V gene encodes CDR1 SGHRS and CDR2 YFSETQ. The CDR3 covers 13 residues. V lost 5 bases, J lost 1 base, and 10 bases lay in between. The CDR3 loop is CASSDAGSYEQYF. The CDR3 nucleotides read TGCGCCAGCAGTGACGCAGGGTCCTACGAGCAGTACTTC.

This clonotype showed up many times. The V call is TRBV20-1, the J call TRBJ2-7, with 8 bases fitting TRBD2. This CDR3 region has 13 residues. V shed 1 base, J shed 5 bases, and the junction held 4 bases outside the gene matches. Germline CDR1 and CDR2: DFQATT and SNEGSKA (reference sequence). DNA of the CDR3: TGCAGTGCTAGAGCGGGAGGGCTGGACGAGCAGTACTTC. Protein product: CSARAGGLDEQYF.

This clonotype was picked up a small number of times. The chain couples TRBV9 to TRBJ1-2; D is unresolved. V was clipped by 3 bases and J by 7 bases, with 4 bases between them. This CDR3 has 10 amino acids. The germline gives CDR1 SGDLS, CDR2 YYNGEE. CDR3 DNA sequence: TGTGCCAGCAGCGGCGCTGGCTACACCTTC. This sequence encodes CASSGAGYTF.